The 22 T cell receptor beta chains reported below all come from one sample, sequenced in a study of T cells in Graves' hyperthyroidism and ophthalmopathy (dated by TCRdb to about 2019). Library method: multiplex PCR. The listed sequencing device is Illumina HiSeq 2000. Amplification of TCR beta CDR3 regions was carried out from RNA transcripts. A first-round RT-PCR of the TCR CDR3 used the HTBI primer set with the Qiagen OneStep RT-PCR kit. The public sequencing data were trimmed at Q25 with fastp and processed into clonotypes with MiXCR by TCRdb, which kept only in-frame beta chains. Every entry covers one CDR3 protein and lists the most common genes and DNA from its rows. This sample is represented by over 150,000 distinct CDR3 sequences; roughly a sixth of them were singletons. The ten largest clones add up to roughly 49% of the sample. Sequencing was carried out using blood. These receptors were obtained from a woman in her forties or fifties with Graves' hyperthyroidism.

This clonotype was detected ten times or more. J is TRBJ2-2 and V is TRBV5-1; D not certain. V lost 9 bases to trimming and J lost 6 bases, with 18 bases between them. The CDR3 runs 14 residues. CDR1 SGHRS and CDR2 YFSETQ come from the germline V gene. The CDR3 protein is CATTDVVSPGELFF. The CDR3 DNA reads TGCGCCACCACAGATGTAGTATCCCCCGGGGAGCTGTTTTTT.

This chain connects TRBV24-1 to TRBJ1-1, with D hard to call. Trimming pared 4 bases from V and 1 base from J, leaving 6 bases between. This CDR3 spans 13 amino acids. In germline, CDR1 is KGHDR, CDR2 SFDVKD. DNA of the CDR3: TGTGCCACCAGTGAACAAGGGAACACTGAAGCTTTCTTT. Its protein is CATSEQGNTEAFF.

Concerning this clonotype: A much bigger clone sits one base away, suggesting this may be a read error. The chain joins TRBV20-1 to TRBJ2-7; no reliable D call. Germline V CDR1 and CDR2: DFQATT, SNEGSKA (reference sequence). This CDR3 has 12 amino acids. CDR3 DNA: TGCAGTGCTAGAGGGGTCGCCTATGAGCAGTACTTC. Translation: CSARGVAYEQYF.

This clonotype was recorded at least ten times. The rearrangement uses TRBV2 and TRBJ1-5; 8 bases match TRBD1. This CDR3 is built from 15 residues. The V segment lost 6 bases and the J segment 0 bases; nucleotides outside the gene matches: 4. The germline CDR1 and CDR2 sequences are SNHLY and FYNNEI. CDR3 protein: CASSPDRDSNQPQHF. The CDR3 region has the DNA TGTGCCAGCAGCCCGGACAGGGATAGCAATCAGCCCCAGCATTTT.

This clonotype was detected ten times or more. The chain links TRBV20-1 to TRBJ2-5; D not certain. Per germline, CDR1 DFQATT and CDR2 SNEGSKA (reference sequence). This CDR3 has 12 amino acids. V was trimmed by 3 bases and J by 1 base, leaving 6 bases between them. CDR3 bases: TGCAGTGCTAGCCCCGGCCAAGAGACCCAGTACTTC. It translates to CSASPGQETQYF.

This clonotype was recorded many times. The CDR3: CSGGQGYYEQYF. The CDR3 coding sequence is TGCAGCGGAGGACAGGGTTACTACGAGCAGTACTTC. This chain uses TRBV29-1 with TRBJ2-7, with 8 bases identical to TRBD1. The V segment lost 7 bases and the J segment 3 bases; nucleotides outside the gene matches: 5. The germline CDR1 and CDR2 sequences are SQVTM and ANQGSEA. CDR3 size: 12 residues.

This clonotype was seen many times. The chain has TRBV6-2 or TRBV6-3 and TRBJ1-1, with TRBD1 matching 8 bases. The V segment lost 7 bases and the J segment 9 bases; nucleotides outside the gene matches: 13. In germline, CDR1 is MNHEY, CDR2 SVGEGT. The CDR3 contains 14 residues. CDR3 amino acids: CASTSWQGAGKAFF. The CDR3 DNA reads TGTGCCAGCACCTCGTGGCAGGGGGCTGGGAAAGCTTTCTTT.

V and J are TRBV3-1 and TRBJ2-1, with 13 bases lining up with TRBD2. The V gene's germline CDR1 is LGHDT and CDR2 YNNKEL (reference sequence). V was pared by 2 bases and J by 9 bases, with 4 bases of the junction left unmatched. This CDR3 comprises 15 residues. CDR3 amino acids: CASSQKGLAGLEQFF. The CDR3 region has the DNA TGTGCCAGCAGCCAAAAGGGACTAGCGGGACTTGAGCAGTTCTTC.

In this sample, this clonotype turned up a few times. The V call is TRBV11-3, the J call TRBJ1-6; TRBD1 matches at 8 bases. The CDR3 length is 16 residues. Unmatched junction bases numbered 5, after V lost 5 bases and J lost 2 bases. Germline V lookup: CDR1 SGHNT, CDR2 YENEEA. CDR3 in amino acids: CASSRGQGTYNSPLHF. In nucleotides, the CDR3 is TGTGCCAGCAGCCGCGGACAGGGAACCTATAATTCACCCCTCCACTTT.

The chain couples TRBV5-1 to TRBJ1-2; possibly TRBD1 for D (5 bases). CDR3 length equals 15 residues. V was pared by 4 bases and J by 10 bases, with 23 bases between. The germline CDR1 and CDR2 sequences are SGHRS and YFSETQ. In DNA form, the CDR3 reads TGCGCCAGCAGCCCACCTTGGCGGGGCCGATCAGTCTACACCTTC. Protein sequence: CASSPPWRGRSVYTF.

The table lists this clonotype with a few counts. This chain connects TRBV12-5 to TRBJ2-7; possible D gene TRBD1, 6 bases. In germline, CDR1 is LGHNT, CDR2 FRNRAP. The CDR3 is 16 amino acids. Trimming removed 4 bases at V and 6 bases at J, with 22 bases between. DNA for the CDR3: TGTGCTAGTGGTTACCGTCCGGCAGGGGAAGTAGGCGAGCAGTACTTC. Residues: CASGYRPAGEVGEQYF.

The chain couples TRBV20-1 to TRBJ2-2; 8 bases line up with TRBD2. V lost 6 bases and J lost 4; bases outside the gene matches: 10. Germline V gene sequence: CDR1 DFQATT, CDR2 SNEGSKA (reference sequence). The CDR3 runs 15 residues. CDR3 in amino acids: CSALNRLARTGELFF. The CDR3 DNA reads as TGCAGTGCCTTAAACAGACTAGCGCGCACCGGGGAGCTGTTTTTT.

This clonotype was detected only a few times. J is TRBJ1-5 and V is TRBV12-3 or TRBV12-4; 7 positions agree with TRBD1. This CDR3 comprises 14 residues. With V trimmed by 6 bases and J by 3 bases, 5 bases remained unmatched. The CDR3 region has the DNA TGTGCCAGCAGAACAGGGGACCACAATCAGCCCCAGCATTTT. Its protein product is CASRTGDHNQPQHF.

The chain couples TRBV19 to TRBJ2-1; D may be TRBD2 (6 bases). The CDR3 consists of 13 residues. Deletions cut 1 base from V and 10 bases from J, with 11 bases between. Per germline, CDR1 LNHDA and CDR2 SQIVND (reference sequence). The CDR3 region is CASSIGRGREQFF. CDR3 bases: TGTGCCAGTAGTATAGGCCGAGGGAGGGAGCAGTTCTTC.

This clonotype was seen at least ten times. The chain couples TRBV5-1 to TRBJ1-1; D remains ambiguous. The germline gives CDR1 SGHRS, CDR2 YFSETQ. The germline V and J ends were trimmed by 0 bases and 4 bases, with 13 bases remaining between them. This CDR3 region has 15 residues. The chain's CDR3 is CASSLGPRSGTEAFF. The CDR3 nucleotides read TGCGCCAGCAGCTTGGGGCCGAGGAGCGGCACTGAAGCTTTCTTT.

This clonotype was counted at least ten times. The chain uses TRBV6-1 and TRBJ2-2; TRBD1 or TRBD2 may be the D gene (5 bases each). This CDR3 has 14 residues. Germline V gene sequence: CDR1 MNHNS, CDR2 SASEGT. V gave up 5 bases and J gave up 5 bases, with 12 bases separating them. The CDR3 is CASSTRGGTGELFF. The CDR3 region has the DNA TGTGCCAGCAGTACGAGGGGCGGAACCGGGGAGCTGTTTTTT.

This clonotype was seen repeatedly, ten times or more. This rearrangement joins TRBV28 to TRBJ1-2; D perhaps matches TRBD1 (5 bases). V was trimmed by 8 bases and J by 4 bases, leaving 20 bases between them. The CDR3 is 15 residues long. The germline V gene has CDR1 MDHEN and CDR2 SYDVKM. CDR3 protein: CASSPWGRAGYGYTF. The CDR3 DNA is TGTGCCAGCTCCCCATGGGGCAGGGCGGGCTATGGCTACACCTTC.

V is TRBV7-9 and J is TRBJ2-2, with unresolved D. CDR1 and CDR2 from the germline V gene are SEHNR and FQNEAQ (reference sequence). CDR3 length: 15 residues. Trimming took 5 bases from V and 5 from J, leaving 15 bases between them. CDR3 DNA sequence: TGTGCCAGCAGCCGCCCCCGGGCTCAAACCGGGGAGCTGTTTTTT. Its translation: CASSRPRAQTGELFF.

This clonotype occurred many times. V gene TRBV20-1 combines with J gene TRBJ1-5; D not certain. The CDR3 runs to 15 residues. Germline assignment: CDR1 DFQATT and CDR2 SNEGSKA (reference sequence). The CDR3 sequence: CSPTPVGRENQPQHF. The CDR3, as DNA: TGCAGCCCAACCCCCGTTGGTCGGGAAAATCAGCCCCAGCATTTT.

This clonotype was detected ten times or more. The rearrangement links TRBV6-1 to TRBJ1-1; TRBD1 is a possible D gene (6 bases). The length of the CDR3 is 13 residues. Germline V gene data show CDR1 as MNHNS and CDR2 as SASEGT. V lost 6 bases and J 6 bases, leaving 14 bases between the germline ends. This CDR3 is CASSPGRGPEAFF. Written as DNA, the CDR3 is TGTGCCAGCAGCCCCGGCAGGGGCCCTGAAGCTTTCTTT.

This clonotype appeared many times. The chain links TRBV18 to TRBJ2-7; possible D gene TRBD1, 6 bases. The ends were cut back, 3 bases at V and 7 bases at J, with 13 bases in the middle. In germline, CDR1 is KGHSH, CDR2 LQKENI. The CDR3 contains 13 residues. The CDR3 spells CASSPLGGWEQYF. CDR3 coding DNA: TGTGCCAGCTCACCGTTAGGGGGTTGGGAGCAGTACTTC.

This clonotype has at least ten counts. The chain couples TRBV28 to TRBJ1-1; 9 bases map to TRBD1. This CDR3 contains 15 residues. V lost 3 bases to trimming and J lost 9 bases; unmatched junction nucleotides: 11. Germline CDR1 reads MDHEN; CDR2 reads SYDVKM. The CDR3 protein is CASSFNRPGTGKAFF. CDR3 bases: TGTGCCAGCAGTTTCAACCGTCCCGGGACAGGGAAAGCTTTCTTT.